These 9 T cell receptor beta chains were all obtained from the same sample, sequenced in a study of T cell changes during pregnancy in multiple sclerosis (dated by TCRdb to between 2018 and 2020). Library preparation employed the immunoSEQ multiplex PCR assay. TCRdb holds this immuneACCESS table with in-frame rearrangements only. Some clones are missing; in checked studies, unresolved V genes explain under half, and the rest has no known cause. The sample table holds some 80,000 clones, of which about 95% were seen once. The ten largest make up around 1% of the sample. This specimen consisted of peripheral blood, obtained in the second trimester of pregnancy. The receptors come from a female donor with multiple sclerosis, enrolled in a pregnancy study.

The chain combines TRBV4-1 with TRBJ1-1, with D possibly TRBD1 on 6 matching bases. Germline V gene lookup returns CDR1 MGHRA and CDR2 YSYEKL. The CDR3 runs 14 residues. The V end lost 5 bases, the J end lost 7 bases, and 17 bases lay between the germline ends. CDR3: CASSVRQTGDEAFF. The CDR3 DNA reads as TGCGCCAGCAGCGTGAGACAGACAGGTGATGAAGCTTTCTTT.

The chain carries TRBV13 and TRBJ2-1; D ambiguous. CDR1 is PRHDT and CDR2 is FYEKMQ in the germline V gene (reference sequence). The length of the CDR3 is 12 residues. V lost 5 bases, J lost 3 bases, and 5 bases lay in between. The CDR3 DNA is TGTGCCAGCAGCCAAATCTACAATGAGCAGTTCTTC. Residues: CASSQIYNEQFF.

This clone was seen just once. This chain uses TRBV27 with TRBJ2-5; 7 bases fit TRBD1. The CDR3 sequence is 13 residues long. Germline V gene lookup returns CDR1 MNHEY and CDR2 SMNVEV (reference sequence). The V and J ends lost 6 bases and 4 bases, in that order; junction bases with no gene match: 5. CDR3 protein: CASSLPGGETQYF. In nucleotides, the CDR3 is TGTGCCAGCAGCCTCCCAGGGGGAGAGACCCAGTACTTC.

The chain has TRBV19 and TRBJ2-3, with 7 nucleotides matching TRBD2. CDR3 length: 13 amino acids. Germline trimming cut 6 bases from V and 1 base from J; bases unmatched to any gene: 1. Per the germline V gene, CDR1 is LNHDA and CDR2 is SQIVND (reference sequence). CDR3 DNA: TGTGCCAGTAGGGGAGGGGGCACAGATACGCAGTATTTT. It translates to CASRGGGTDTQYF.

The rearrangement uses TRBV7-2 and TRBJ2-1, with TRBD1 matching over 8 bases. The CDR3 spans 18 residues. CDR1 is SGHTA, CDR2 FQGNSA, per germline. V shed 1 base, J shed 3 bases, and the junction held 11 bases outside the gene matches. The CDR3: CASSLDWSGTGGYNEQFF. The CDR3 nucleotides are TGTGCCAGCAGCTTAGATTGGTCCGGCACAGGGGGCTACAATGAGCAGTTCTTC. The full variable domain, rest sourced from reference TRBV7-2 and TRBJ2-1, is GAGVSQSPSNKVTEKGKDVELRCDPISGHTALYWYRQSLGQGLEFLIYFQGNSAPDKSGLPSDRFSAERTGGSVSTLTIQRTQQEDSAVYLCASSLDWSGTGGYNEQFFGPGTRLTVL.

The chain links TRBV28 to TRBJ2-1; 8 bases map to TRBD1. Germline lookup yields CDR1 MDHEN and CDR2 SYDVKM. The CDR3 runs to 15 residues. V lost 5 bases and J lost 4; bases outside the gene matches: 7. Here the CDR3 reads CASSRPGGRYNEQFF. The CDR3 bases are TGTGCCAGCAGTCGCCCAGGGGGCAGGTACAATGAGCAGTTCTTC.

The chain combines TRBV19 with TRBJ2-3; TRBD1 agrees at 8 bases. This CDR3 is 15 amino acids long. Germline CDR1 reads LNHDA; CDR2 reads SQIVND (reference sequence). Trimming removed 7 bases from V and 1 base from J; junction bases left unmatched: 7. The CDR3 DNA reads as TGTGCCAGTACTTCGACAGGGGTAGGCACAGATACGCAGTATTTT. It translates to CASTSTGVGTDTQYF. The full variable domain, in which reference TRBV19 and TRBJ2-3 provide the parts outside the CDR3, is DGGITQSPKYLFRKEGQNVTLSCEQNLNHDAMYWYRQDPGQGLRLIYYSQIVNDFQKGDIAEGYSVSREKKESFPLTVTSAQKNPTAFYLCASTSTGVGTDTQYFGPGTRLTVL.

V is TRBV14 and J is TRBJ2-3; D may be TRBD2 (6 bases). This CDR3 is built from 17 residues. V was trimmed by 4 bases and J by 0 bases, leaving 17 bases between them. Germline CDR1 reads SGHDN; CDR2 reads FVKESK. CDR3 DNA sequence: TGTGCCAGCAGCCCTTTTCGTGCGGGACCGAGCACAGATACGCAGTATTTT. It codes for CASSPFRAGPSTDTQYF.

This chain links TRBV15 with TRBJ1-1, with a tentative D call TRBD1 (5 bases). Germline-derived CDR1 and CDR2 are LNHNV and YYDKDF (reference sequence). The CDR3 is 17 residues long. Trimming cost V 3 bases and J 5 bases, with 22 bases left between them. The CDR3 loop reads CATSREPDTLMPTEAFF. CDR3 DNA sequence: TGTGCCACCAGCAGGGAGCCGGACACCCTAATGCCAACTGAAGCTTTCTTT.